The rows below give T cell receptor beta chains drawn from one sample of a study of CD8+ T cells in alopecia areata. Sequencing used immunoSEQ multiplex PCR; TCRdb keeps in-frame clones, though not all of them. Among roughly 170,000 clones, 58% were seen once, and the ten largest hold around an eighth. The sample here was CD8+ T cells sorted from blood, taken at week 24, from a patient treated with tofacitinib. These receptors all come from a human donor with alopecia areata. Each CDR3 is given with its conserved first and last residue. A D gene is named only where the DNA matches it firmly. Rows may omit the clone size; those that give it use once, few, many or a size class.

D gene	V gene	clone size	J gene	CDR3 DNA	CDR3 protein
-	TRBV4-1	few	TRBJ2-1	TGCGCCAGCAGCCAAGCAGGGGCCTCGGCGGGGGATGAGCAGTTCTTC	CASSQAGASAGDEQFF
TRBD2	TRBV10-3	-	TRBJ2-5	TGTGCCATCAGTGAGGGCGGGGGGGCCCAAGAGACCCAGTACTTC	CAISEGGGAQETQYF
TRBD1	TRBV29-1	few	TRBJ1-1	TGCAGCGTTGATCCCAGGGGGGAAGGGTTCACTGAAGCTTTCTTT	CSVDPRGEGFTEAFF
TRBD1	TRBV27	few	TRBJ1-4	TGTGCCAGCAGTCAAGGACAGGGGAGGAATGAAAAACTGTTTTTT	CASSQGQGRNEKLFF
-	TRBV11-2	-	TRBJ2-3	TGTGCCAGCAGCTTAGAGGCTAGCACAGATACGCAGTATTTT	CASSLEASTDTQYF
-	TRBV5-6	-	TRBJ2-4	TGTGCCAGCAGCTTGGGGCTCGGCCAAAACATTCAGTACTTC	CASSLGLGQNIQYF
TRBD2	TRBV5-1	few	TRBJ2-1	TGCGCCAGCAGCTTGGCGGGACTAGCGGGGGGCACTCAGTTTCATGAGCAGTTCTTC	CASSLAGLAGGTQFHEQFF
TRBD1	TRBV19	-	TRBJ2-7	TGTGCCAGTAGTATCGGAGGGACAGGGGGATACGAGCAGTACTTC	CASSIGGTGGYEQYF
-	TRBV13	-	TRBJ1-6	TGTGCCAGCAGCTTAGGTCTTCGTCCGAATTCACCCCTCCACTTT	CASSLGLRPNSPLHF
TRBD1	TRBV13	-	TRBJ2-5	TGTGCCAGCAGCCCTAGAATAACAGGGGACAAAGAGACCCAGTACTTC	CASSPRITGDKETQYF
-	TRBV27	-	TRBJ1-5	TGTGCCAGCAGGGTGGGATCAGGGGAGTATAGCAATCAGCCCCAGCATTTT	CASRVGSGEYSNQPQHF
-	TRBV7-8	-	TRBJ1-1	TGTGCCAGCAGCTCAACGGGATCGAACACTGAAGCTTTCTTT	CASSSTGSNTEAFF
-	TRBV9	-	TRBJ2-7	TGTGCCAGCAGACCCGACGGAAACTCCTACGAGCAGTACTTC	CASRPDGNSYEQYF
TRBD2	TRBV29-1	-	TRBJ2-5	TGCAGCGTATTGCTTCCCTCCGGGACTAGCGGCCCTCAAGAGACCCAGTACTTC	CSVLLPSGTSGPQETQYF
TRBD1	TRBV5-4	few	TRBJ1-2	TGTGCCAGCAGGCCCGACAGGGGTAACTATGGCTACACCTTC	CASRPDRGNYGYTF
-	TRBV5-6	-	TRBJ1-1	TGTGCCAGCAGCTTTCAAGACATGAACACTGAAGCTTTCTTT	CASSFQDMNTEAFF
-	TRBV7-9	-	TRBJ1-4	TGTGCCAGCAGCTTAACCACAGATGAAAAACTGTTTTTT	CASSLTTDEKLFF
-	TRBV5-1	few	TRBJ1-1	TGCGCCAGCAGCTTGCAGTTTCAGAACACTGAAGCTTTCTTT	CASSLQFQNTEAFF
TRBD2	TRBV5-1	-	TRBJ2-7	TGCGCCAGCGGCCGGGGGGACTCAGCCTACGAGCAGTACTTC	CASGRGDSAYEQYF
TRBD1	TRBV29-1	-	TRBJ2-7	TGCAGCGTTAGGGGGCAGGGCTACGAGCAGTACTTC	CSVRGQGYEQYF
TRBD1	TRBV4-1	-	TRBJ2-3	TGCGCCAGCAGCCACCGGGACAGGAGCACAGATACGCAGTATTTT	CASSHRDRSTDTQYF
TRBD1	TRBV30	-	TRBJ1-2	TGTGCCTGGACCACGACAGGGACCGAGGGCTACACCTTC	CAWTTTGTEGYTF
-	TRBV29-1	few	TRBJ1-5	TGCAGCGTTGGCGAAGGGGTCGGCAATCAGCCCCAGCATTTT	CSVGEGVGNQPQHF
-	TRBV7-9	-	TRBJ2-2	TGTGCCAGCAGCTGGAGGGTAACCGGGGAGCTGTTTTTT	CASSWRVTGELFF
-	TRBV5-1	few	TRBJ1-4	TGCGCCAGCCGACAGACAACTAATGAAAAACTGTTTTTT	CASRQTTNEKLFF
-	TRBV18	few	TRBJ2-7	TGTGCCAGCTCACCATGGGGGGACGAGCAGTACTTC	CASSPWGDEQYF
-	TRBV25-1	-	TRBJ2-2	TGTGCCAGCAGTGAGGGTCAGAGCACCGGGGAGCTGTTTTTT	CASSEGQSTGELFF
-	TRBV5-1	-	TRBJ2-3	TGCGCCACCAAAATACAGGGTCAGGAGTATTTT	CATKIQGQEYF
-	TRBV10-2	-	TRBJ1-1	TGCGCCAGCAGTGATCAGGGAAGGGGAGCTTTCTTT	CASSDQGRGAFF
-	TRBV29-1	-	TRBJ1-2	TGCAGCGTTGAAGATCGGGTTGGCTACACCTTC	CSVEDRVGYTF
-	TRBV30	once	TRBJ1-2	TGTGCCTGGAGTCCTACTGCAGGGATTCTCTTC	CAWSPTAGILF
-	TRBV29-1	few	TRBJ2-1	TGCAGCGCCCCCAAACAGGGGACTTACAATGAGCAGTTCTTC	CSAPKQGTYNEQFF
TRBD1	TRBV4-1	-	TRBJ2-7	TGCGCCAGCAGCCAACGACAGGGGTCAGATCTCGAGCAGTACTTC	CASSQRQGSDLEQYF
TRBD1	TRBV13	few	TRBJ1-1	TGTGCCAGCGGACAGGGTAACACTGAAGCTTTCTTT	CASGQGNTEAFF